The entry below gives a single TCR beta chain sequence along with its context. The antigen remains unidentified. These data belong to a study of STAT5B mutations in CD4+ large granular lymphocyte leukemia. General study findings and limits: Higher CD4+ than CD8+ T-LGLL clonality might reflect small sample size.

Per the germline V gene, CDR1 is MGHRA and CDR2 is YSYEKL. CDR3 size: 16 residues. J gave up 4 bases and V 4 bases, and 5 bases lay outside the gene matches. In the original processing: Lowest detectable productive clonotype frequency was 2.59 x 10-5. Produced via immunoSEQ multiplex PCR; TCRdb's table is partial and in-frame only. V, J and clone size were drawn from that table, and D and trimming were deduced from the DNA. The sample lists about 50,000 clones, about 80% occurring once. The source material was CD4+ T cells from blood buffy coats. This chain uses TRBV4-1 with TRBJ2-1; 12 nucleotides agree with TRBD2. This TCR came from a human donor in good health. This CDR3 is CASSLQTSGGYNEQFF. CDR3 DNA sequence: TGCGCCAGCAGCCTTCAGACTAGCGGGGGTTACAATGAGCAGTTCTTC.